Below are 14 T cell receptor beta chains sequenced from a single sample in a study of shared clonotypes between healthy human individuals. The repertoire was sequenced with immunoSEQ multiplex PCR; TCRdb's copy has only in-frame clones and lacks some. The sample contains about 460,000 clones, roughly 80% of which appear only once. Sequencing used PBMCs. The receptors were sampled from a woman in her 40s in good health. Some clones in this sample may be carry-over from other donors' samples.

CDR3 sequence: CASSPGGVTYEQYF. CDR3 DNA sequence: TGCGCCAGCAGCCCGGGTGGAGTAACCTACGAGCAGTACTTC. The V call is TRBV5-1, the J call TRBJ2-7, with D uncertain. Germline V gene sequence: CDR1 SGHRS, CDR2 YFSETQ. V was clipped by 4 bases and J by 2 bases, with 13 bases between them. The CDR3 is 14 amino acids. Full variable domain (missing parts from reference TRBV5-1 and TRBJ2-7): KAGVTQTPRYLIKTRGQQVTLSCSPISGHRSVSWYQQTPGQGLQFLFEYFSETQRNKGNFPGRFSGRQFSNSRSEMNVSTLELGDSALYLCASSPGGVTYEQYFGPGTRLTVT.

The rearrangement joins TRBV15 to TRBJ1-1, with unresolved D. This CDR3 has 12 residues. Germline values: CDR1 LNHNV, CDR2 YYDKDF (reference sequence). Trimming removed 0 bases from V and 8 bases from J, with 7 bases in between. The CDR3 DNA reads as TGTGCCACCAGCAGAGATCAGCAGGAAGCTTTCTTT. Translating gives CATSRDQQEAFF.

The gene calls are TRBV4-2 and TRBJ2-5, with 8 bases aligning to TRBD2. This CDR3 is 15 amino acids long. The germline V gene encodes CDR1 LGHNA and CDR2 YNFKEQ. With V trimmed by 0 bases and J by 9 bases, 9 bases remained unmatched. CDR3 protein: CASSQDPGLGASQYF. DNA for the CDR3: TGTGCCAGCAGCCAAGATCCGGGACTAGGGGCGTCCCAGTACTTC.

The chain recombines TRBV5-1 with TRBJ2-7; tentative D call: TRBD1 (6 bases). V was pared by 4 bases and J by 3 bases, with 17 bases between. Germline assignment: CDR1 SGHRS and CDR2 YFSETQ. CDR3 size: 15 residues. CDR3: CASSPTPRGNYEQYF. CDR3 nucleotides: TGCGCCAGCAGCCCTACTCCAAGGGGGAACTACGAGCAGTACTTC. The entire variable domain, with the rest obtained from reference TRBV5-1 and TRBJ2-7, is as follows: KAGVTQTPRYLIKTRGQQVTLSCSPISGHRSVSWYQQTPGQGLQFLFEYFSETQRNKGNFPGRFSGRQFSNSRSEMNVSTLELGDSALYLCASSPTPRGNYEQYFGPGTRLTVT.

This clone was recorded a few times. The genes are TRBV5-5 and TRBJ2-7, with 8 bases that match TRBD1. The CDR3 extends over 17 amino acids. Germline values: CDR1 SGHKS, CDR2 YYEKEE (reference sequence). V dropped 0 bases and J dropped 3; count of bases not matched to a gene: 11. CDR3 nucleotide sequence: TGTGCCAGCAGCTTGGGACTCGACAGGGGCGTTGTCTACGAGCAGTACTTC. This codes for CASSLGLDRGVVYEQYF.

This clone showed up many times. The V call is TRBV27, the J call TRBJ2-7; D not resolved. V was pared by 3 bases and J by 2 bases, with 14 bases between. Per germline, CDR1 MNHEY and CDR2 SMNVEV (reference sequence). CDR3 length: 15 amino acids. The CDR3 bases are TGTGCCAGCAGTTTCCTCCGCTACTCACCCTACGAGCAGTACTTC. Translated: CASSFLRYSPYEQYF.

The V gene is TRBV7-9, the J gene TRBJ2-7, with a possible D match to TRBD1 (5 bases). The CDR3 has 14 amino acids. The V end lost 5 bases, the J end lost 5 bases, and 16 bases lay between the germline ends. Germline V gene sequence: CDR1 SEHNR, CDR2 FQNEAQ (reference sequence). The CDR3 reads CASSLQGLLNEQYF. The CDR3 coding sequence is TGTGCCAGCAGCCTGCAGGGCCTTCTGAACGAGCAGTACTTC.

There are many counts of this clone. Other DNA sequences of this sample code for an identical CDR3. V is TRBV28 and J is TRBJ2-7; 9 positions match TRBD2. The CDR3 loop spans 16 amino acids. V lost 6 bases to trimming and J lost 3 bases; unmatched junction nucleotides: 12. The germline V gene encodes CDR1 MDHEN and CDR2 SYDVKM. CDR3 protein: CASRNIAGERHYEQYF. In DNA, the CDR3 is TGTGCCAGCAGAAATATAGCGGGAGAGCGTCACTACGAGCAGTACTTC.

Concerning this clone: A far bigger clonotype differs at one base, so this is likely a read error. Other DNA sequences in this sample translate to the same CDR3. The chain employs TRBV29-1 and TRBJ1-1, with a possible D match to TRBD1 (6 bases). This CDR3 is built from 14 residues. Looked up from germline, CDR1 is SQVTM and CDR2 is ANQGSEA. CDR3 DNA sequence: TGCAGCGTTGCCACGGGGGCAGCGAACACTGAGGCTTTCTTT. This translates into CSVATGAANTEAFF.

For this clone: Sequence at one end of the junction differs from germline and may be a read error. This chain connects TRBV5-4 to TRBJ2-1; no firm D call. The CDR3 extends over 11 amino acids. CDR1 is SGHNT, CDR2 YYREEE, per germline (reference sequence). CDR3: CASGLMDTEFF. In nucleotides, the CDR3 is TGTGCCAGCGGCTTAATGGATACCGAGTTCTTC.

This clone appeared many times. The chain carries TRBV28 and TRBJ2-7, with TRBD1 identical over 7 bases. CDR1 and CDR2 (germline): MDHEN, SYDVKM. There are 15 residues in the CDR3. Germline trimming cut 5 bases from V and 2 bases from J; bases unmatched to any gene: 9. The DNA for the CDR3 is TGTGCCAGCAGTCGGGGACAGCTGGGCCCCTACGAGCAGTACTTC. Its translation: CASSRGQLGPYEQYF.

This chain joins TRBV5-1 and TRBJ2-7; weak D call: TRBD1 (5 bases). Germline loops: CDR1 SGHRS, CDR2 YFSETQ. This CDR3 comprises 18 residues. The V end lost 0 bases, the J end lost 2 bases, and 21 bases lay between the germline ends. The CDR3 loop reads CASSLASGQGTKPYEQYF. The CDR3 DNA sequence: TGCGCCAGCAGCTTGGCGTCAGGGCAGGGTACCAAGCCCTACGAGCAGTACTTC.

This clone was seen repeatedly, ten times or more. This sequence joins TRBV19 and TRBJ2-2, with D unclear. Germline lookup yields CDR1 LNHDA and CDR2 SQIVND (reference sequence). The CDR3 covers 14 residues. Trimming removed 6 bases at V and 2 bases at J, with 10 bases between. CDR3: CASSYRVNTGELFF. The CDR3, as DNA: TGTGCCAGTAGCTACCGGGTAAACACCGGGGAGCTGTTTTTT.

This chain connects TRBV10-2 to TRBJ2-1; 11 bases agree with TRBD2. From germline, CDR1 is WSHSY and CDR2 SAAADI. V shed 6 bases, J shed 3 bases, and the junction held 4 bases outside the gene matches. The CDR3 runs 15 residues. The CDR3 reads CASRTSGAIYNEQFF. CDR3 nucleotides: TGCGCCAGCAGGACTAGCGGGGCTATCTACAATGAGCAGTTCTTC.